The 21 T cell receptor beta chains below all came from one sample that was sequenced in a study of blood T cell repertoires in COVID-19. Sequencing used immunoSEQ multiplex PCR; TCRdb keeps in-frame clones, though not all of them. The repertoire includes around 180,000 clones, approximately 86% of them detected once, and roughly 2.8% sits in the top ten. Sequencing used peripheral blood. These receptors all come from a woman in her twenties or thirties with active or convalescent COVID-19.

The table lists this clone with a count of one. V gene TRBV21-1 combines with J gene TRBJ2-5; no check of the table's D call, TRBD2, against the DNA was made. TRBV21-1 is a known pseudogene. The CDR3 totals 18 residues. CDR3 bases: TGTGCCAGCAGCAAATGGGGAGGGACTAGCGGGAGATGTGAGACCCAGTACTTC. The encoded protein is CASSKWGGTSGRCETQYF.

This chain uses TRBV9 with TRBJ2-7; TRBD2 is a possible D gene (5 bases). V was cut by 0 bases and J by 2 bases, with 12 bases left in between. This CDR3 comprises 15 residues. CDR1 is SGDLS, CDR2 YYNGEE, per germline. The CDR3 protein is CASSVGVANTYEQYF. The DNA for the CDR3 is TGTGCCAGCAGCGTAGGGGTAGCGAATACCTACGAGCAGTACTTC.

The gene calls are TRBV27 and TRBJ1-2, with unresolved D. V was pared by 2 bases and J by 2 bases, with 9 bases between. The CDR3 extends over 14 amino acids. Germline values: CDR1 MNHEY, CDR2 SMNVEV (reference sequence). The CDR3: CASSLKARNYGYTF. CDR3 nucleotide sequence: TGTGCCAGCAGTTTAAAAGCCAGGAACTATGGCTACACCTTC.

The chain uses TRBV7-8 and TRBJ2-3; TRBD2 matches 12 bases. The CDR3 extends over 17 amino acids. The junction had 10 bases not matched to a gene; V was cut back by 4 bases and J by 5 bases. The germline CDR1 and CDR2 sequences are SGHVS and FQNEAQ. DNA for the CDR3: TGTGCCAGCAGCTATCGGCGCACTAGCGGGGGGCAAGATACGCAGTATTTT. Its translation: CASSYRRTSGGQDTQYF.

This rearrangement joins TRBV7-9 to TRBJ2-5; 10 nucleotides align to TRBD1. CDR1 is SEHNR, CDR2 FQNEAQ, per germline (reference sequence). The trim removed 5 bases at V and 3 bases at J, leaving 9 bases unmatched. The CDR3 consists of 16 residues. The DNA for the CDR3 is TGTGCCAGCAGCCCGAGACAGGGGGCGATTGAAGAGACCCAGTACTTC. Translating gives CASSPRQGAIEETQYF. The whole variable domain, remainder taken from reference TRBV7-9 and TRBJ2-5, is DTGVSQNPRHKITKRGQNVTFRCDPISEHNRLYWYRQTLGQGPEFLTYFQNEAQLEKSRLLSDRFSAERPKGSFSTLEIQRTEQGDSAMYLCASSPRQGAIEETQYFGPGTRLLVL.

The DNA for the CDR3 is TGTGCCAGTAGTATCCCCCACCCAGCGGGGGGGCCGCAGTTCTTC. Translating gives CASSIPHPAGGPQFF. The J gene is TRBJ2-1, the V gene TRBV19; 10 bases are shared with TRBD2. The CDR3 is made up of 15 amino acids. Germline V gene lookup returns CDR1 LNHDA and CDR2 SQIVND (reference sequence). V dropped 3 bases and J dropped 12; count of bases not matched to a gene: 11.

The CDR3 is CASSLEYSIGETQYF. In DNA, the CDR3 is TGTGCCAGCAGCTTAGAGTACTCTATCGGGGAGACCCAGTACTTC. The rearrangement uses TRBV7-2 and TRBJ2-5; D is undetermined. The CDR3 length is 15 residues. With 1 base removed from V and 5 bases from J, the gap between germline ends came to 14 bases. The germline CDR1 and CDR2 sequences are SGHTA and FQGNSA.

The chain recombines TRBV11-2 with TRBJ1-4; D unclear. This CDR3 is 15 amino acids long. Germline loops: CDR1 SGHAT, CDR2 FQNNGV. The germline V and J ends were trimmed by 2 bases and 2 bases, with 9 bases remaining between them. The CDR3 sequence: CASSLTRGTNEKLFF. The DNA for the CDR3 is TGTGCCAGCAGCTTAACCCGAGGCACTAATGAAAAACTGTTTTTT.

The gene calls are TRBV5-1 and TRBJ2-1, with 9 positions matching TRBD1. The junction had 26 bases not matched to a gene; V was cut back by 3 bases and J by 10 bases. CDR3 length equals 20 residues. Per the germline V gene, CDR1 is SGHRS and CDR2 is YFSETQ. As DNA, the CDR3 is TGCGCCAGCAGCTCCATATGGGACAGGGTACGAAATTCGCTGAACGCAGAGCAGTTCTTC. It yields the protein CASSSIWDRVRNSLNAEQFF.

The chain combines TRBV19 with TRBJ1-2; D is perhaps TRBD1 (6 bases). The CDR3 consists of 14 residues. V lost 3 bases and J lost 8, with 16 bases in between. From germline, CDR1 is LNHDA and CDR2 SQIVND (reference sequence). The CDR3 DNA follows: TGTGCCAGTAGTATGCTACAGGGTTTCTTGGGCTACACCTTC. It is translated as CASSMLQGFLGYTF.

The V and J genes are TRBV4-1 and TRBJ2-5; 8 bases are a match to TRBD1. The CDR3 consists of 16 residues. Germline lookup yields CDR1 MGHRA and CDR2 YSYEKL. The V gene end was trimmed by 3 bases and the J gene end by 4 bases; junction bases not matched to a gene: 10. The CDR3 loop reads CASSHPPGGVIETQYF. As DNA, the CDR3 is TGCGCCAGCAGCCACCCCCCAGGGGGCGTTATAGAGACCCAGTACTTC.

V and J are TRBV5-1 and TRBJ1-5; D gene unclear. Germline assignment: CDR1 SGHRS and CDR2 YFSETQ. Deletions cut 5 bases from V and 5 bases from J, with 11 bases between. The CDR3 consists of 13 residues. The CDR3 here is CASSLMFDQPQHF. The CDR3 DNA sequence: TGCGCCAGCAGTTTAATGTTCGATCAGCCCCAGCATTTT.

This clone has a single count. The CDR3 nucleotides read TGTGCCAGCAGTCCCTTGGGCGGGCCCTACGAGCAGTACTTC. Its translation: CASSPLGGPYEQYF. The chain recombines TRBV27 with TRBJ2-7; D might be TRBD2 (5 bases). In germline, CDR1 is MNHEY, CDR2 SMNVEV (reference sequence). The CDR3 runs 14 residues. Trimming shortened V by 5 bases and J by 2 bases, and 13 bases separated the two germline ends.

The CDR3 region has the DNA TGCGCCAGCAGCTCACAGGGGCCCAACTATGGCTACACCTTC. Translation: CASSSQGPNYGYTF. This chain joins TRBV5-1 and TRBJ1-2, with 7 bases aligning to TRBD1. Germline V gene sequence: CDR1 SGHRS, CDR2 YFSETQ. Trimming removed 3 bases from V and 2 bases from J; junction bases left unmatched: 4. This CDR3 has 14 amino acids. Based on the CDR3 plus reference TRBV5-1 and TRBJ1-2, the full variable domain is KAGVTQTPRYLIKTRGQQVTLSCSPISGHRSVSWYQQTPGQGLQFLFEYFSETQRNKGNFPGRFSGRQFSNSRSEMNVSTLELGDSALYLCASSSQGPNYGYTFGSGTRLTVV.

This chain links TRBV7-9 with TRBJ1-1; D not certain. Germline CDR1 SEHNR, CDR2 FQNEAQ (reference sequence). Between the trimmed V and J ends, which lost 5 bases and 1 base, there was a span of 11 bases. The CDR3 has 14 amino acids. CDR3 DNA: TGTGCCAGCAGCCGAGTGGCGGGGAACACTGAAGCTTTCTTT. Protein sequence: CASSRVAGNTEAFF.

The chain uses TRBV5-6 and TRBJ1-2, with 10 bases fitting TRBD1. Per germline, CDR1 SGHDT and CDR2 YYEEEE. Trimming took 6 bases from V and 5 from J; bases not matched to a gene: 10. The CDR3 runs 15 residues. In nucleotides, the CDR3 is TGTGCCAGCACCGTACTGACAGGGGGCGTTTATGGCTACACCTTC. It translates to CASTVLTGGVYGYTF.

This clone was counted a few times. The V gene is TRBV5-1, the J gene TRBJ2-3; no firm D call. The CDR3 length is 14 residues. The V end was cut by 1 base, the J end by 2 bases, with 8 bases between. CDR1 and CDR2 (germline): SGHRS, YFSETQ. The CDR3 sequence: CASSLPISTDTQYF. The CDR3 DNA reads TGCGCCAGCAGCTTGCCTATTTCCACAGATACGCAGTATTTT. Complete variable domain (other parts from reference TRBV5-1 and TRBJ2-3): KAGVTQTPRYLIKTRGQQVTLSCSPISGHRSVSWYQQTPGQGLQFLFEYFSETQRNKGNFPGRFSGRQFSNSRSEMNVSTLELGDSALYLCASSLPISTDTQYFGPGTRLTVL.

The sample holds a few counts of this clone. This chain connects TRBV3-1 (or the pseudogene TRBV3-2) to TRBJ2-1; 8 bases align to TRBD1. The V gene end was trimmed by 4 bases and the J gene end by 4 bases; junction bases not matched to a gene: 6. The V gene's germline CDR1 is LGHDT and CDR2 YNNKEL (reference sequence). The CDR3 has 15 amino acids. CDR3 in amino acids: CASSPGQAGYNEQFF. The CDR3 coding sequence is TGTGCCAGCAGCCCGGGACAGGCGGGGTACAATGAGCAGTTCTTC.

The V gene is TRBV4-1, the J gene TRBJ1-1; D is uncertain. Trimming stripped 0 bases from V and 0 bases from J, with 14 bases between. Germline CDR1 is MGHRA and CDR2 is YSYEKL. The CDR3 runs 17 residues. The CDR3 loop is CASSQDWEETVNTEAFF. CDR3 nucleotide sequence: TGCGCCAGCAGCCAAGATTGGGAGGAGACGGTGAACACTGAAGCTTTCTTT.

This chain uses TRBV28 with TRBJ2-2; D may be TRBD1 (5 bases). CDR3 length: 16 residues. Per the germline V gene, CDR1 is MDHEN and CDR2 is SYDVKM. Trimming took 1 base from V and 4 from J, leaving 13 bases between them. This chain's CDR3 is CASSLSAGMGTGELFF. The CDR3 coding sequence is TGTGCCAGCAGTTTATCGGCAGGGATGGGCACCGGGGAGCTGTTTTTT. Full variable domain (outside the CDR3, taken from reference TRBV28 and TRBJ2-2): DVKVTQSSRYLVKRTGEKVFLECVQDMDHENMFWYRQDPGLGLRLIYFSYDVKMKEKGDIPEGYSVSREKKERFSLILESASTNQTSMYLCASSLSAGMGTGELFFGEGSRLTVL.

This chain connects TRBV11-2 to TRBJ1-1; D perhaps matches TRBD1 (5 bases). The CDR3 loop spans 16 amino acids. Germline CDR1 and CDR2: SGHAT and FQNNGV. Trimming removed 5 bases at V and 4 bases at J, with 20 bases between. The CDR3, as DNA: TGTGCCAGCAGCCCCCCTACCAGGGCGTTGGGCACTGAAGCTTTCTTT. This codes for CASSPPTRALGTEAFF.